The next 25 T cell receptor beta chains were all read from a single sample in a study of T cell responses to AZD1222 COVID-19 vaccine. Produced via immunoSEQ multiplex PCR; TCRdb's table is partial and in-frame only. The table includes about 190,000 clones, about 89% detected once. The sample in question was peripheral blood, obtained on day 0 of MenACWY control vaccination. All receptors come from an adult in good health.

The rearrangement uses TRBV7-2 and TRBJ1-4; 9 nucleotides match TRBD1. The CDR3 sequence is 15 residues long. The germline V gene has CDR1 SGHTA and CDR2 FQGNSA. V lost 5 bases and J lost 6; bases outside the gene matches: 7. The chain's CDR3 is CASSLNWDRDEKLFF. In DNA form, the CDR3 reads TGTGCCAGCAGCCTGAACTGGGACAGGGATGAAAAACTGTTTTTT.

The CDR3 nucleotides read TGTGCCAGTAGTGCATATGCGGGGGGTGAGCAGTTCTTC. Translating it yields CASSAYAGGEQFF. This chain joins TRBV19 and TRBJ2-1, with 8 bases fitting TRBD2. Germline V gene sequence: CDR1 LNHDA, CDR2 SQIVND (reference sequence). V dropped 5 bases and J dropped 9; count of bases not matched to a gene: 6. This CDR3 has 13 amino acids.

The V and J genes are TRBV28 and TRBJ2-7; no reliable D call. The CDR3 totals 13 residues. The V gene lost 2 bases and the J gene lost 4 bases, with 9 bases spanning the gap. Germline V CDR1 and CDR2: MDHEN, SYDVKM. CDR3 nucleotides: TGTGCCAGCAGTTTAGCGTTATCGTACGAGCAGTACTTC. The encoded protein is CASSLALSYEQYF.

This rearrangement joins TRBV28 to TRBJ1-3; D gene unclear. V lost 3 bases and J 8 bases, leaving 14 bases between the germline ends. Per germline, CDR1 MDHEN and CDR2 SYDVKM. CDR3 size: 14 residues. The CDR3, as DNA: TGTGCCAGCAGTTTCGCCCTGGCTGTTGACACCATATATTTT. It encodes CASSFALAVDTIYF.

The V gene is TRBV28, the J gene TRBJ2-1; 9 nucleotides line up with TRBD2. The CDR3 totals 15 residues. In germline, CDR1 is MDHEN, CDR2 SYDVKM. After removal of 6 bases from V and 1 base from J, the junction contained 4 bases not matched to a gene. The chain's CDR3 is CASRAREGSYNEQFF. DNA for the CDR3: TGTGCCAGCAGGGCGCGGGAGGGTTCCTACAATGAGCAGTTCTTC. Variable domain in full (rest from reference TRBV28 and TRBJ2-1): DVKVTQSSRYLVKRTGEKVFLECVQDMDHENMFWYRQDPGLGLRLIYFSYDVKMKEKGDIPEGYSVSREKKERFSLILESASTNQTSMYLCASRAREGSYNEQFFGPGTRLTVL.

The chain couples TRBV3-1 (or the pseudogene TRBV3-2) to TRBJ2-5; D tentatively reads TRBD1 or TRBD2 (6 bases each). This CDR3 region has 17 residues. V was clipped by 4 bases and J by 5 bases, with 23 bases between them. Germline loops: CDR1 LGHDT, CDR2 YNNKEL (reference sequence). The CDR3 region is CASSPRTGGPFWETQYF. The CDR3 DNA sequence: TGTGCCAGCAGCCCCCGAACCGGGGGCCCTTTTTGGGAGACCCAGTACTTC.

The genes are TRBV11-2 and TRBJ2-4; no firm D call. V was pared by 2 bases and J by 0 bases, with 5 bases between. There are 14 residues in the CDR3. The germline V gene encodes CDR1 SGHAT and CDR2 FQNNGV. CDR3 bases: TGTGCCAGCAGCTTAAGACTAGCCAAAAACATTCAGTACTTC. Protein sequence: CASSLRLAKNIQYF.

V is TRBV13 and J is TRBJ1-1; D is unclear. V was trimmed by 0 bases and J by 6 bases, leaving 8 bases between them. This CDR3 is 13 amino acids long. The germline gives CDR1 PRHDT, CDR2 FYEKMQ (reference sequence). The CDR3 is CASSLGNSPEAFF. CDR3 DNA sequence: TGTGCCAGCAGCTTAGGCAACAGTCCTGAAGCTTTCTTT.

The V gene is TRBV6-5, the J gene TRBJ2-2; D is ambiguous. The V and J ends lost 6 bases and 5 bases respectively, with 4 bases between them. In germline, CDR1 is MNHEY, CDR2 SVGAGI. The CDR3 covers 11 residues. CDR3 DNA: TGTGCCAGCAGGGTGACCGGGGAGCTGTTTTTT. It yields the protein CASRVTGELFF.

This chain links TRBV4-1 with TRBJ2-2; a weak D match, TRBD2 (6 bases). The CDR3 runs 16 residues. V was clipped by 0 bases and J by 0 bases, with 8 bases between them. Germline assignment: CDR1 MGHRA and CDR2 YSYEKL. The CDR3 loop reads CASSQDGGANTGELFF. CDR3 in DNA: TGCGCCAGCAGCCAAGACGGCGGGGCGAACACCGGGGAGCTGTTTTTT.

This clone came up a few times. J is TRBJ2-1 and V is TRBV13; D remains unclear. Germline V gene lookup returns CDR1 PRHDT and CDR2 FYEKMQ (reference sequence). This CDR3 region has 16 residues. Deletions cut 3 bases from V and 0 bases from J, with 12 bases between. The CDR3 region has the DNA TGTGCCAGCAGCTTTGGTGTTCTCAGCTCCTACAATGAGCAGTTCTTC. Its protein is CASSFGVLSSYNEQFF.

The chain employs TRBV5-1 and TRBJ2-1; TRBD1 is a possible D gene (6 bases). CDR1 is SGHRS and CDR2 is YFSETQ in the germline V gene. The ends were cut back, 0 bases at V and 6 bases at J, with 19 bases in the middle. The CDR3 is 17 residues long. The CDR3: CASSLGPYPGEGNEQFF. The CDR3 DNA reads TGCGCCAGCAGCTTGGGCCCTTATCCAGGGGAAGGCAATGAGCAGTTCTTC.

The CDR3 loop is CASSFAPTGAYNEQFF. In DNA, the CDR3 is TGTGCCAGCAGCTTCGCCCCCACCGGGGCGTACAATGAGCAGTTCTTC. This rearrangement joins TRBV5-6 to TRBJ2-1; tentatively, D is TRBD1 or TRBD2 (5 bases each). The V and J ends lost 2 bases and 4 bases respectively, with 16 bases between them. Germline V gene sequence: CDR1 SGHDT, CDR2 YYEEEE. The CDR3 runs to 16 residues.

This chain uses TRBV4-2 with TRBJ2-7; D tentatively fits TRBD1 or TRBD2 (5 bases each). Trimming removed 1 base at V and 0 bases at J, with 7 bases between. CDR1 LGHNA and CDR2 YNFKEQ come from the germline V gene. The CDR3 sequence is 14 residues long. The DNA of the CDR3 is TGTGCCAGCAGCCAAGGGGGGTCCTCCTACGAGCAGTACTTC. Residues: CASSQGGSSYEQYF.

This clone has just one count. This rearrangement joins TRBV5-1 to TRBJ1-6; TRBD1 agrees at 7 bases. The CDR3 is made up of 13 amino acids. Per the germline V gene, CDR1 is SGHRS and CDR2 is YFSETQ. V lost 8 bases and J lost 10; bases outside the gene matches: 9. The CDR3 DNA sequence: TGCGCCAGTACCGGGACAGAGGGATCACCCCTCCACTTT. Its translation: CASTGTEGSPLHF.

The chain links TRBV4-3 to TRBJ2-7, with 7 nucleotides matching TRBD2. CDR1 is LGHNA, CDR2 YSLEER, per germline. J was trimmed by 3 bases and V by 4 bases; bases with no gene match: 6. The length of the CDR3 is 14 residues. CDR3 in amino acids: CASSPTSTNYEQYF. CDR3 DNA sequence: TGCGCCAGCAGCCCGACTAGCACTAACTACGAGCAGTACTTC.

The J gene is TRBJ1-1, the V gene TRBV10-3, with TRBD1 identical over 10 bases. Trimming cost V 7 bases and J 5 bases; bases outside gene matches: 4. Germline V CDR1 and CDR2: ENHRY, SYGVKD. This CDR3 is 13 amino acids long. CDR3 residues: CAIIQDRGTEAFF. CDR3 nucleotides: TGTGCCATCATCCAGGACAGGGGGACTGAAGCTTTCTTT.

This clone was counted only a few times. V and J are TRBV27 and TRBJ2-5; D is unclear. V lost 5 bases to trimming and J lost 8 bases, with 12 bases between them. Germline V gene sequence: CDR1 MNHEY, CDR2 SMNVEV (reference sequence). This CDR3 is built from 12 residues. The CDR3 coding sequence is TGTGCCAGCAGTCCAAACCTGGTAACCCAGTACTTC. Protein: CASSPNLVTQYF.

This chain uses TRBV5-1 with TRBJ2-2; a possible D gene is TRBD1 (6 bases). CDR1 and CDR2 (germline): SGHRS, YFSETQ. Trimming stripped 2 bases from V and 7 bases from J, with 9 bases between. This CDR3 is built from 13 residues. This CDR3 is CASSLGQSGELFF. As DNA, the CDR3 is TGCGCCAGCAGCTTAGGACAGAGCGGGGAGCTGTTTTTT.

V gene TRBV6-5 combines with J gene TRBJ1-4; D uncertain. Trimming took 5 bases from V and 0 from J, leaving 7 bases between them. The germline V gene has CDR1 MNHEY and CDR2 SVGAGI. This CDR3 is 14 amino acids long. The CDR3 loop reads CASSLFATNEKLFF. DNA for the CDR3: TGTGCCAGCAGTCTTTTTGCAACTAATGAAAAACTGTTTTTT.

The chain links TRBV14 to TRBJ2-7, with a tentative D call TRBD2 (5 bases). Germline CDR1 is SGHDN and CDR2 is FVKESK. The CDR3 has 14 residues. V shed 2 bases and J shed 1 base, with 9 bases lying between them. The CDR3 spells CASSQRKRSYEQYF. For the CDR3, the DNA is TGTGCCAGCAGCCAAAGAAAGCGGTCCTACGAGCAGTACTTC.

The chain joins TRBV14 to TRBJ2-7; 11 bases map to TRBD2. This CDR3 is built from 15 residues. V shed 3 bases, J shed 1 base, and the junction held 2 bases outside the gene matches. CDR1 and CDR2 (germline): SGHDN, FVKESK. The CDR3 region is CASSQGLADSYEQYF. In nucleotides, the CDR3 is TGTGCCAGCAGCCAGGGACTAGCGGATTCCTACGAGCAGTACTTC.

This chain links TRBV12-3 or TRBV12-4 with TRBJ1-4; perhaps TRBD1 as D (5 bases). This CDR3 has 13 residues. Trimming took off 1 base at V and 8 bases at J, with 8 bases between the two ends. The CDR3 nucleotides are TGTGCCAGCAGTTTAGACAGGTCCGAAAAACTGTTTTTT. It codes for CASSLDRSEKLFF.

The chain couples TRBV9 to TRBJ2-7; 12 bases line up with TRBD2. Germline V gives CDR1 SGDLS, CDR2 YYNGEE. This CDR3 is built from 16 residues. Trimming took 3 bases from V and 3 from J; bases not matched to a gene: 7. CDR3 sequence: CASSAQTSGSYYEQYF. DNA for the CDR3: TGTGCCAGCAGCGCCCAGACTAGCGGGAGTTACTACGAGCAGTACTTC. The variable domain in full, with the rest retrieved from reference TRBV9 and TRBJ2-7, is DSGVTQTPKHLITATGQRVTLRCSPRSGDLSVYWYQQSLDQGLQFLIQYYNGEERAKGNILERFSAQQFPDLHSELNLSSLELGDSALYFCASSAQTSGSYYEQYFGPGTRLTVT.

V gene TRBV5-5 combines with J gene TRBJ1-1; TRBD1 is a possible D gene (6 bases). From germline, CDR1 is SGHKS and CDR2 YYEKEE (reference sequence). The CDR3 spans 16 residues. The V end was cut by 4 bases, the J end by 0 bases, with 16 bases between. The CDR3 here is CASSPTGDDLNTEAFF. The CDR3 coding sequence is TGTGCCAGCAGCCCGACAGGCGATGATTTGAACACTGAAGCTTTCTTT.